This T cell receptor (beta chain) was sequenced in a study of blood T cell repertoires in COVID-19. Study at large: There were acute and convalescent COVID-19 samples, and they came from the United States, Italy and Spain.

Germline CDR1 and CDR2: SGDLS and YYNGEE. V shed 0 bases and J shed 2 bases, with 11 bases lying between them. This CDR3 spans 15 amino acids. Clones were sequenced by immunoSEQ multiplex PCR, and TCRdb holds only the in-frame ones, with some missing. The sample records roughly 280,000 clones, around nine tenths being singletons. The clonotype comes from a man aged 25-45 years with active or convalescent COVID-19. Source material: peripheral blood. This chain links TRBV9 with TRBJ1-2; weak D call: TRBD1 (6 bases). DNA for the CDR3: TGTGCCAGCAGCGTAGGCCCAGACAGGAACTATGGCTACACCTTC. Its protein product is CASSVGPDRNYGYTF.